One sample yielded the 25 T cell receptor beta chains listed below, sequenced in a study of human T cells and chemical hapten exposure. Using its own MiXCR run on the RACE reads, TCRdb lists one record per CDR3 protein. This table has approximately 340,000 distinct CDR3 sequences, roughly 6.9% appearing once. The sample's time point: patch test 1, 2 weeks after DPC sensitization. Treatment described: therapeutic diphenylcyclopropenone sensitization with weekly scalp DPC. The sample consisted of whole blood, taken in connection with sensitization to the hapten diphenylcyclopropenone (DPC). The receptors stem from a woman aged 18-29 years with alopecia areata. Some clones in this sample may be carry-over from other donors' samples.

About this clonotype itself: A much larger clone lies a single base off, so this may be a read error. The rearrangement links TRBV6-5 to TRBJ1-5; no clear D. Per the germline V gene, CDR1 is MNHEY and CDR2 is SVGAGI. V gave up 5 bases and J gave up 1 base, with 6 bases separating them. The CDR3 contains 13 residues. CDR3 DNA: TGTGCCAGCAGTGACACAAGCAATCAGCCCCAGCATTTT. Residues: CASSDTSNQPQHF.

The chain recombines TRBV27 with TRBJ1-5; 8 bases map to TRBD1. CDR3 length: 14 residues. Germline V lookup: CDR1 MNHEY, CDR2 SMNVEV (reference sequence). The V segment lost 5 bases and the J segment 5 bases; nucleotides outside the gene matches: 5. The DNA for the CDR3 is TGTGCCAGCAGTCCGGACAGGGCCGATCAGCCCCAGCATTTT. Protein product: CASSPDRADQPQHF.

This clonotype was seen a few times. The rearrangement joins TRBV28 to TRBJ1-2; perhaps TRBD1 as D (5 bases). The length of the CDR3 is 14 residues. Germline values: CDR1 MDHEN, CDR2 SYDVKM. Trimming shortened V by 3 bases and J by 4 bases, and 12 bases separated the two germline ends. CDR3 nucleotides: TGTGCCAGCAGTTTCTCGGGACTGGGCTATGGCTACACCTTC. As protein: CASSFSGLGYGYTF.

This clonotype was counted ten times or more. The V and J genes are TRBV20-1 and TRBJ1-5; D gene uncertain. CDR1 and CDR2 (germline): DFQATT, SNEGSKA (reference sequence). V was cut by 3 bases and J by 10 bases, with 13 bases left in between. This CDR3 spans 12 amino acids. The chain's CDR3 is CSASLPNGPQHF. In nucleotides, the CDR3 is TGCAGTGCTAGTCTACCCAATGGACCCCAGCATTTT.

The chain couples TRBV4-1 to TRBJ1-1; 10 nucleotides align to TRBD1. CDR1 is MGHRA, CDR2 YSYEKL, per germline. The V segment lost 2 bases and the J segment 1 base; nucleotides outside the gene matches: 10. The CDR3 is made up of 18 amino acids. DNA of the CDR3: TGCGCCAGCAGCCAATCCCGGGACAGGGGCGACCGGAACACTGAAGCTTTCTTT. Translation: CASSQSRDRGDRNTEAFF.

V gene TRBV4-1 combines with J gene TRBJ2-5; TRBD1 matches 7 bases. Germline V lookup: CDR1 MGHRA, CDR2 YSYEKL. V dropped 1 base and J dropped 3; count of bases not matched to a gene: 2. There are 14 residues in the CDR3. CDR3 in DNA: TGCGCCAGCAGCCAAGTTGACAGGGAAGAGACCCAGTACTTC. Protein product: CASSQVDREETQYF.

This clonotype was recorded at least ten times. V and J are TRBV5-1 and TRBJ2-2; D is undetermined. V lost 8 bases and J lost 0, with 2 bases in between. Germline lookup yields CDR1 SGHRS and CDR2 YFSETQ. This CDR3 is built from 11 residues. DNA of the CDR3: TGCGCCAGACCGAACACCGGGGAGCTGTTTTTT. Translated: CARPNTGELFF. Full variable domain (outside the CDR3, taken from reference TRBV5-1 and TRBJ2-2): KAGVTQTPRYLIKTRGQQVTLSCSPISGHRSVSWYQQTPGQGLQFLFEYFSETQRNKGNFPGRFSGRQFSNSRSEMNVSTLELGDSALYLCARPNTGELFFGEGSRLTVL.

This rearrangement joins TRBV2 to TRBJ2-7; D call uncertain. The CDR3 spans 15 residues. In germline, CDR1 is SNHLY, CDR2 FYNNEI. V dropped 5 bases and J dropped 2 bases, with 16 bases sitting between them. The CDR3 DNA reads as TGTGCCAGCAGTAACCCTGACGCCAACCCCTACGAGCAGTACTTC. Translating it yields CASSNPDANPYEQYF.

This clonotype was observed at least ten times. The chain couples TRBV25-1 to TRBJ1-6; 11 bases are a match to TRBD1. V shed 4 bases and J 10 bases; nucleotides not matched to a gene: 12. The germline V gene has CDR1 MGHDK and CDR2 SYGVNS. This CDR3 has 17 residues. The CDR3 DNA reads as TGTGCCAGCAGTGGATTTGGACAGGGGGCAATCCGATCACCCCTCCACTTT. Protein product: CASSGFGQGAIRSPLHF.

In this sample, this clonotype turned up a few times. The chain is built from TRBV4-1 and TRBJ2-1; D tentatively fits TRBD1 or TRBD2 (5 bases each). Germline CDR1 is MGHRA and CDR2 is YSYEKL. The CDR3 length is 16 residues. Trimming stripped 3 bases from V and 0 bases from J, with 12 bases between. CDR3 coding DNA: TGCGCCAGCAGCCATAGGGACCACAGCTCCTACAATGAGCAGTTCTTC. Translating gives CASSHRDHSSYNEQFF.

Only a few counts were recorded for this clonotype. This chain joins TRBV29-1 and TRBJ1-4, with a weak D call TRBD1 (5 bases). Germline-derived CDR1 and CDR2 are SQVTM and ANQGSEA. V shed 6 bases and J shed 4 bases, with 12 bases lying between them. This CDR3 spans 13 amino acids. DNA for the CDR3: TGCAGCGTCGGGACGGCGATTAATGAAAAACTGTTTTTT. Amino acids: CSVGTAINEKLFF.

Comment on this clonotype: Since a much larger clone is just one base distant, this may be a read error. The chain employs TRBV6-2 or TRBV6-3 and TRBJ2-6, with D perhaps matching TRBD1 (5 bases). Looked up from germline, CDR1 is MNHEY and CDR2 is SVGEGT. CDR3 length: 12 residues. The DNA of the CDR3 is TGTGCCAGCCTATCTGGGGCCAACGTCCCGACTTTC. Translating gives CASLSGANVPTF.

This clonotype was counted ten times or more. CDR3 amino acids: CSAIGQGYSYEQYF. The CDR3 DNA follows: TGCAGTGCTATAGGGCAGGGGTATTCCTACGAGCAGTACTTC. This sequence joins TRBV20-1 and TRBJ2-7; D is possibly TRBD1 (6 bases). Germline CDR1 reads DFQATT; CDR2 reads SNEGSKA (reference sequence). The CDR3 length is 14 residues. V was clipped by 4 bases and J by 1 base, with 14 bases between them.

This clonotype was seen repeatedly, ten times or more. This chain uses TRBV12-3 or TRBV12-4 with TRBJ1-1, with a weak D call TRBD1 (6 bases). The CDR3 is 14 amino acids. Trimming took 8 bases from V and 8 from J, leaving 21 bases between them. CDR3 amino acids: CASGSTGYPDEAFF. In DNA form, the CDR3 reads TGTGCCAGCGGCTCCACAGGGTATCCCGACGAAGCTTTCTTT.

This clonotype was counted many times. This chain uses TRBV25-1 with TRBJ2-7; TRBD2 is a possible D gene (6 bases). Trimming removed 6 bases at V and 3 bases at J, with 12 bases between. CDR3 length equals 13 residues. The germline CDR1 and CDR2 sequences are MGHDK and SYGVNS. In DNA form, the CDR3 reads TGTGCCAGCAGCCGGGACTTTCTCTACGAGCAGTACTTC. It encodes CASSRDFLYEQYF.

This chain uses TRBV6-5 with TRBJ2-7; the D gene could be TRBD1 or TRBD2 (5 bases each). V was shortened by 6 bases and J by 0 bases, with 12 bases between the two germline ends. Germline lookup yields CDR1 MNHEY and CDR2 SVGAGI. CDR3 length: 14 amino acids. CDR3 nucleotide sequence: TGTGCCAGCAGCCCTGGGACCAGCTCCTACGAGCAGTACTTC. It specifies CASSPGTSSYEQYF.

This clonotype was counted a few times. This chain links TRBV20-1 with TRBJ1-5; TRBD1 aligns across 9 bases. The CDR3 consists of 14 residues. Germline lookup yields CDR1 DFQATT and CDR2 SNEGSKA (reference sequence). The J segment lost 4 bases and the V segment lost 3 bases, leaving 4 bases of the junction unmatched. This chain's CDR3 is CSASSGTGNQPQHF. In DNA, the CDR3 is TGCAGTGCTAGTTCCGGGACAGGGAATCAGCCCCAGCATTTT.

The chain employs TRBV29-1 and TRBJ2-1; D is undetermined. Germline values: CDR1 SQVTM, CDR2 ANQGSEA. V lost 1 base and J 4 bases, leaving 14 bases between the germline ends. This CDR3 region has 15 residues. As DNA, the CDR3 is TGCAGCGTTGAAGGCCAGGAGTCCCGGTACAATGAGCAGTTCTTC. It specifies CSVEGQESRYNEQFF.

The table lists this clonotype with many counts. The rearrangement links TRBV6-4 to TRBJ2-1; tentative D call: TRBD2 (7 bases). Germline V gene lookup returns CDR1 MRHNA and CDR2 SNTAGT. CDR3 length: 16 amino acids. V shed 0 bases and J shed 6 bases, with 15 bases lying between them. The CDR3 coding sequence is TGTGCCAGCAGTGACTCGGGGGGGCAGGGTTTCAATGAGCAGTTCTTC. Translating it yields CASSDSGGQGFNEQFF.

This clonotype was seen repeatedly, ten times or more. This sequence joins TRBV20-1 and TRBJ2-3; the D is unclear. Per germline, CDR1 DFQATT and CDR2 SNEGSKA (reference sequence). V lost 4 bases to trimming and J lost 1 base, with 21 bases between them. This CDR3 is built from 17 residues. The CDR3 sequence is CSATTPLRSFGTDTQYF. The DNA for the CDR3 is TGCAGTGCTACAACCCCACTACGATCATTCGGCACAGATACGCAGTATTTT.

The table lists this clonotype with many counts. The CDR3 here is CASSSKSDGDTQYF. The CDR3 region has the DNA TGTGCCAGCAGCTCGAAATCGGACGGGGATACGCAGTATTTT. The chain links TRBV11-2 to TRBJ2-3; no definite D call. Trimming stripped 4 bases from V and 6 bases from J, with 14 bases between. CDR1 and CDR2 (germline): SGHAT, FQNNGV. This CDR3 region has 14 residues.

The genes are TRBV7-2 and TRBJ2-1; D is unclear. This CDR3 region has 12 residues. The germline V and J ends were trimmed by 5 bases and 9 bases, with 11 bases remaining between them. CDR1 and CDR2 (germline): SGHTA, FQGNSA. The CDR3 DNA sequence: TGTGCCAGCAGCCTACCGGAAAGTGAGCAGTTCTTC. Translated: CASSLPESEQFF.

This clonotype has more than one count but fewer than ten. The chain carries TRBV7-9 and TRBJ2-2; the D is unclear. Germline values: CDR1 SEHNR, CDR2 FQNEAQ (reference sequence). The germline V and J ends were trimmed by 10 bases and 3 bases, with 15 bases remaining between them. CDR3 length: 14 residues. DNA of the CDR3: TGTGCCACCCCCCAAGGGTCGGACACCGGGGAGCTGTTTTTT. Its translation: CATPQGSDTGELFF.

The chain joins TRBV12-5 to TRBJ1-5; 11 nucleotides match TRBD1. Germline CDR1 is LGHNT and CDR2 is FRNRAP. The CDR3 has 17 amino acids. V lost 7 bases and J lost 7; bases outside the gene matches: 15. In DNA, the CDR3 is TGTGCTAGTGCCTTGATGGGTAGGGACAGGGGGAACCAGCCCCAGCATTTT. As protein: CASALMGRDRGNQPQHF. The complete variable domain, with remaining parts taken from reference TRBV12-5 and TRBJ1-5, reads DARVTQTPRHKVTEMGQEVTMRCQPILGHNTVFWYRQTMMQGLELLAYFRNRAPLDDSGMPKDRFSAEMPDATLATLKIQPSEPRDSAVYFCASALMGRDRGNQPQHFGDGTRLSIL.

CDR3 protein: CASSLGGVLAPLHF. DNA of the CDR3: TGTGCCAGCAGCTTGGGAGGGGTTTTGGCACCCCTCCACTTT. The J gene is TRBJ1-6, the V gene TRBV5-6; maybe TRBD1 (5 bases). The germline V and J ends were trimmed by 0 bases and 11 bases, with 12 bases remaining between them. The CDR3 covers 14 residues. The V gene's germline CDR1 is SGHDT and CDR2 YYEEEE.